Listed here are 26 T cell receptor beta chains from one sample, sequenced in a study of a mutant IDH1 vaccine in newly diagnosed glioma. Time point: week 35, safety follow-up. Mutant IDH1 20-mer peptide, at 300 ug, made up each vaccine dose, with topical imiquimod. Antigens for these TCRs are unknown. Here immunoSEQ multiplex PCR was the method, and the copy in TCRdb shows in-frame clones only, minus some. The table has roughly 40,000 clones, 83% seen once. This specimen was PBMCs, taken from a glioma patient whose treatment included an IDH1 peptide vaccine. The receptors stem from a woman in her 50s with glioma.

The chain combines TRBV6-4 with TRBJ1-2; unclear D gene. Germline V gene data show CDR1 as MRHNA and CDR2 as SNTAGT. The ends were cut back, 7 bases at V and 4 bases at J, with 16 bases in the middle. The CDR3 covers 14 residues. CDR3 DNA sequence: TGTGCCAGCACGTCGGAGGCGGGATCCTATGGCTACACCTTC. As protein: CASTSEAGSYGYTF.

The chain links TRBV7-3 to TRBJ2-3; 7 bases fit TRBD2. After removal of 5 bases from V and 2 bases from J, the junction contained 7 bases not matched to a gene. The CDR3 has 15 amino acids. From germline, CDR1 is SGHTA and CDR2 FQGTGA. Here the CDR3 reads CASSRRGTDTDTQYF. The CDR3 region has the DNA TGTGCCAGCAGCCGGCGGGGGACCGACACAGATACGCAGTATTTT.

The J gene is TRBJ1-1, the V gene TRBV5-1, with TRBD1 identical over 7 bases. The CDR3 extends over 15 amino acids. Germline-derived CDR1 and CDR2 are SGHRS and YFSETQ. V gave up 1 base and J gave up 1 base; unmatched junction bases: 4. The DNA for the CDR3 is TGCGCCAGCAGCTTGCACAGGGGACCGAACACTGAAGCTTTCTTT. It is translated as CASSLHRGPNTEAFF.

The genes are TRBV20-1 and TRBJ1-1; D is undetermined. V lost 3 bases and J lost 7, with 9 bases in between. The CDR3 length is 11 residues. Germline V gene data show CDR1 as DFQATT and CDR2 as SNEGSKA (reference sequence). The CDR3 here is CSASRVIEAFF. The CDR3 DNA reads TGCAGTGCTAGCCGTGTCATTGAAGCTTTCTTT.

This clone occurred a few times. The junction shows a germline mismatch at one end, possibly a read error. The chain joins TRBV6-1 to TRBJ1-1; D is unclear. Germline-derived CDR1 and CDR2 are MNHNS and SASEGT. This CDR3 is 13 amino acids long. The CDR3, as DNA: TGTGCCAGCAGGTCGGTGGTGAAAACTGAAGCTTTCTTT. Its protein is CASRSVVKTEAFF.

The chain uses TRBV5-4 and TRBJ1-4; tentatively, D is TRBD1 (5 bases). Trimming shortened V by 2 bases and J by 2 bases, and 13 bases separated the two germline ends. The CDR3 is made up of 16 amino acids. The germline V gene encodes CDR1 SGHNT and CDR2 YYREEE (reference sequence). CDR3 coding DNA: TGTGCCAGCAGCTTCGGGGCGACCCAGACTAATGAAAAACTGTTTTTT. This codes for CASSFGATQTNEKLFF.

The CDR3 loop reads CAWSAQAGSAQHF. The CDR3 DNA sequence: TGTGCCTGGAGCGCCCAGGCTGGGTCTGCCCAGCATTTT. The rearrangement links TRBV30 to TRBJ1-5; unclear D gene. This CDR3 contains 13 residues. With 3 bases removed from V and 11 bases from J, the gap between germline ends came to 17 bases. The germline CDR1 and CDR2 sequences are GTSNPN and SVGIG (reference sequence).

This clone has just a few counts. This sequence joins TRBV1 and TRBJ1-2; the table's D call TRBD1 went unverified against the DNA. TRBV1 is a pseudogene. CDR3 length equals 10 residues. CDR3 sequence reads: CTSSQGLGTF. DNA of the CDR3: TGCACCAGCAGCCAGGGGCTGGGCACCTTC.

This clone is deemed medium-sized. The chain is built from TRBV25-1 and TRBJ1-1, with unresolved D. V was pared by 8 bases and J by 7 bases, with 11 bases between. The CDR3 spans 11 residues. Germline CDR1 is MGHDK and CDR2 is SYGVNS. The CDR3 nucleotides are TGTGCCAGCGGACTCAGCGGTGAAGCTTTCTTT. Its translation: CASGLSGEAFF. Combining the CDR3 with reference TRBV25-1 and TRBJ1-1 gives the whole variable domain EADIYQTPRYLVIGTGKKITLECSQTMGHDKMYWYQQDPGMELHLIHYSYGVNSTEKGDLSSESTVSRIRTEHFPLTLESARPSHTSQYLCASGLSGEAFFGQGTRLTVV.

V is TRBV5-6 and J is TRBJ1-2; 7 nucleotides match TRBD1. CDR1 SGHDT and CDR2 YYEEEE come from the germline V gene. Trimming took 2 bases from V and 4 from J; bases not matched to a gene: 11. This CDR3 is 16 amino acids long. In DNA form, the CDR3 reads TGTGCCAGCAGCTTTCCCTCCCAGGGGGGTAGCTATGGCTACACCTTC. This gives the protein CASSFPSQGGSYGYTF.

V is TRBV2 and J is TRBJ1-3; D not resolved. Germline loops: CDR1 SNHLY, CDR2 FYNNEI. The CDR3 runs 13 residues. V was pared by 3 bases and J by 7 bases, with 10 bases between. The CDR3 region has the DNA TGTGCCAGCAGTGATGGCGTTGGGAACACCATATATTTT. Translated: CASSDGVGNTIYF.

The gene calls are TRBV27 and TRBJ2-7, with D hard to call. Between the trimmed V and J ends, which lost 0 bases and 2 bases, there was a span of 5 bases. Germline V gene data show CDR1 as MNHEY and CDR2 as SMNVEV (reference sequence). The CDR3 has 13 amino acids. CDR3 region: CASSLSGPYEQYF. For the CDR3, the DNA is TGTGCCAGCAGTTTATCAGGTCCCTACGAGCAGTACTTC.

The rearrangement links TRBV7-9 to TRBJ2-1, with D perhaps TRBD1 or TRBD2 (5 bases each). Germline values: CDR1 SEHNR, CDR2 FQNEAQ (reference sequence). Trimming removed 5 bases at V and 7 bases at J, with 21 bases between. The CDR3 consists of 16 residues. The CDR3 region has the DNA TGTGCCAGCAGCCCGCAGGTGGGACCGCCATCGAATGAGCAGTTCTTC. This translates into CASSPQVGPPSNEQFF.

This rearrangement joins TRBV4-1 to TRBJ1-5; D unresolved. The CDR3 spans 14 residues. CDR1 is MGHRA, CDR2 YSYEKL, per germline. V was shortened by 0 bases and J by 2 bases, with 5 bases between the two germline ends. This CDR3 reads CASSQDHGNQPQHF. The CDR3 DNA sequence: TGCGCCAGCAGCCAAGATCATGGCAATCAGCCCCAGCATTTT.

The chain couples TRBV2 to TRBJ1-6; D might be TRBD1 (6 bases). This CDR3 has 17 amino acids. Trimming stripped 6 bases from V and 7 bases from J, with 22 bases between. Germline assignment: CDR1 SNHLY and CDR2 FYNNEI. Here the CDR3 DNA reads TGTGCCAGCAGCCTGGGGGGCTTTCGAGGGAACAATTCACCCCTCCACTTT. Its translation is CASSLGGFRGNNSPLHF.

This clone was found once. CDR3: CASSKGDRGAYEQYF. The CDR3 DNA reads as TGCGCCAGCAGCAAGGGGGACAGGGGGGCCTACGAGCAGTACTTC. The rearrangement joins TRBV5-1 to TRBJ2-7; 11 bases map to TRBD1. Germline V lookup: CDR1 SGHRS, CDR2 YFSETQ. The CDR3 runs to 15 residues. The J segment lost 2 bases and the V segment lost 4 bases, leaving 5 bases of the junction unmatched. Variable domain in full (rest from reference TRBV5-1 and TRBJ2-7): KAGVTQTPRYLIKTRGQQVTLSCSPISGHRSVSWYQQTPGQGLQFLFEYFSETQRNKGNFPGRFSGRQFSNSRSEMNVSTLELGDSALYLCASSKGDRGAYEQYFGPGTRLTVT.

The chain recombines TRBV2 with TRBJ1-1; D call uncertain. The CDR3 has 13 residues. Trimming pared 6 bases from V and 4 bases from J, leaving 12 bases between. CDR1 is SNHLY, CDR2 FYNNEI, per germline. The CDR3 protein is CASRLPPGTEAFF. DNA for the CDR3: TGTGCCAGCAGGCTTCCCCCGGGCACTGAAGCTTTCTTT.

The chain couples TRBV6-1 to TRBJ1-4; D might be TRBD1 (5 bases). Trimming removed 0 bases from V and 7 bases from J, with 9 bases in between. The CDR3 covers 14 residues. Germline CDR1 and CDR2: MNHNS and SASEGT. In DNA, the CDR3 is TGTGCCAGCAGTGAAGCCGGTCAGGGTGAAAAACTGTTTTTT. As protein: CASSEAGQGEKLFF.

The V and J genes are TRBV7-2 and TRBJ1-6, with D tentatively TRBD1 (5 bases). Germline lookup yields CDR1 SGHTA and CDR2 FQGNSA. This CDR3 has 15 amino acids. The germline V and J ends were trimmed by 1 base and 11 bases, with 15 bases remaining between them. CDR3 sequence (DNA): TGTGCCAGCAGCTTAGATTGGGGGAAGATGACACCCCTCCACTTT. This sequence encodes CASSLDWGKMTPLHF.

The chain uses TRBV10-3 and TRBJ1-1, with 8 bases aligning to TRBD1. The V segment lost 2 bases and the J segment 3 bases; nucleotides outside the gene matches: 8. Germline values: CDR1 ENHRY, CDR2 SYGVKD. CDR3 length equals 16 residues. CDR3 sequence reads: CAISEAGTGRDTEAFF. DNA for the CDR3: TGTGCCATCAGTGAGGCGGGGACAGGTCGGGACACTGAAGCTTTCTTT.

The rearrangement joins TRBV5-1 to TRBJ1-5, with D hard to call. The V gene lost 2 bases and the J gene lost 2 bases, with 8 bases spanning the gap. CDR1 is SGHRS and CDR2 is YFSETQ in the germline V gene. The CDR3 consists of 14 residues. CDR3 coding DNA: TGCGCCAGCAGCTTCCTTGGGGGCAATCAGCCCCAGCATTTT. It translates to CASSFLGGNQPQHF.

V usage is TRBV5-1 and J usage is TRBJ2-2; TRBD1 matches 12 bases. CDR3 length: 16 residues. Looked up from germline, CDR1 is SGHRS and CDR2 is YFSETQ. After removal of 3 bases from V and 5 bases from J, the junction contained 5 bases not matched to a gene. CDR3: CASSSGDRGPTGELFF. The CDR3, as DNA: TGCGCCAGCAGCTCAGGGGACAGGGGGCCAACCGGGGAGCTGTTTTTT.

This chain connects TRBV11-2 to TRBJ2-5; 12 nucleotides align to TRBD2. This CDR3 has 16 residues. Germline-derived CDR1 and CDR2 are SGHAT and FQNNGV. The trim removed 5 bases at V and 4 bases at J, leaving 8 bases unmatched. As DNA, the CDR3 is TGTGCCAGCAGCCCACTGTCTAGCGGGGGGGGAGAGACCCAGTACTTC. Encoded protein: CASSPLSSGGGETQYF. Full variable domain (rest looked up from reference TRBV11-2 and TRBJ2-5): EAGVAQSPRYKIIEKRQSVAFWCNPISGHATLYWYQQILGQGPKLLIQFQNNGVVDDSQLPKDRFSAERLKGVDSTLKIQPAKLEDSAVYLCASSPLSSGGGETQYFGPGTRLLVL.

The rearrangement joins TRBV29-1 to TRBJ1-4; tentative D call: TRBD1 (5 bases). The CDR3 contains 15 residues. The V end was cut by 2 bases, the J end by 7 bases, with 17 bases between. Germline CDR1 reads SQVTM; CDR2 reads ANQGSEA. This CDR3 is CSVELWGRGSEKLFF. The CDR3 DNA reads as TGCAGCGTTGAATTATGGGGGAGGGGAAGTGAAAAACTGTTTTTT.

The genes are TRBV9 and TRBJ1-4; maybe TRBD1 (5 bases). The length of the CDR3 is 17 residues. Germline assignment: CDR1 SGDLS and CDR2 YYNGEE. V was shortened by 3 bases and J by 3 bases, with 18 bases between the two germline ends. Here the CDR3 reads CASSAGGWDVSNEKLFF. DNA for the CDR3: TGTGCCAGCAGCGCGGGGGGATGGGACGTATCTAATGAAAAACTGTTTTTT.

V usage is TRBV5-1 and J usage is TRBJ1-2; D is ambiguous. V lost 4 bases and J 7 bases, leaving 17 bases between the germline ends. This CDR3 has 14 residues. Germline CDR1 SGHRS, CDR2 YFSETQ. This CDR3 is CASSEGRPGGGYTF. The DNA of the CDR3 is TGCGCCAGCAGCGAAGGACGGCCGGGAGGTGGCTACACCTTC.